A single sample is the source of the 32 T cell receptor beta chains below, sequenced in a study of T cell changes during pregnancy in multiple sclerosis. The data were produced by immunoSEQ multiplex PCR, yet TCRdb's version contains in-frame clones alone and is incomplete. The sample carries more than 20,000 clones, 85% to 95% recorded once. This material consisted of CD8+ T cells from peripheral blood mononuclear cells, taken in the third trimester of pregnancy. These receptors were taken from a female donor with multiple sclerosis, enrolled in a pregnancy study.

The chain couples TRBV19 to TRBJ1-5; tentatively, D is TRBD1 (6 bases). CDR1 LNHDA and CDR2 SQIVND come from the germline V gene (reference sequence). The CDR3 length is 15 residues. Trimming cost V 5 bases and J 2 bases, with 13 bases left between them. The CDR3 is CASSPTNRGNQPQHF. The CDR3 nucleotides are TGTGCCAGTAGTCCCACGAACAGGGGCAATCAGCCCCAGCATTTT.

The V and J genes are TRBV16 and TRBJ2-7; 9 nucleotides agree with TRBD2. This CDR3 region has 15 residues. Germline trimming cut 2 bases from V and 3 bases from J; bases unmatched to any gene: 5. Germline-derived CDR1 and CDR2 are KGHSY and FQNENV. The CDR3 here is CASSQQRGDYYEQYF. DNA for the CDR3: TGTGCCAGCAGCCAACAGCGGGGGGACTACTACGAGCAGTACTTC.

The chain has TRBV27 and TRBJ2-5, with 12 bases lining up with TRBD1. This CDR3 spans 18 amino acids. Germline V lookup: CDR1 MNHEY, CDR2 SMNVEV (reference sequence). With 2 bases clipped from V and 6 bases from J, the junction kept 13 bases outside the gene matches. As DNA, the CDR3 is TGTGCCAGCAGTTTAGTGGGACAGGGGGCAACAAGGGGGAAGACCCAGTACTTC. It encodes CASSLVGQGATRGKTQYF.

The V gene is TRBV28, the J gene TRBJ2-7, with D perhaps matching TRBD1 (5 bases). Germline V gene sequence: CDR1 MDHEN, CDR2 SYDVKM. V was shortened by 2 bases and J by 2 bases, with 10 bases between the two germline ends. This CDR3 contains 14 residues. This CDR3 reads CASSLPRAPYEQYF. In DNA form, the CDR3 reads TGTGCCAGCAGTTTACCCAGGGCCCCCTACGAGCAGTACTTC.

The genes are TRBV4-1 and TRBJ2-7, with 10 bases lining up with TRBD2. This CDR3 spans 15 amino acids. Losses at the gene ends were 0 bases for V and 4 bases for J; bases not matched to a gene: 3. The germline gives CDR1 MGHRA, CDR2 YSYEKL. The CDR3, as DNA: TGCGCCAGCAGCCAAGAAATAGCGGGAGGTTACGAGCAGTACTTC. Translating it yields CASSQEIAGGYEQYF.

This sequence joins TRBV7-9 and TRBJ2-7; D unresolved. The CDR3 length is 11 residues. CDR1 and CDR2 (germline): SEHNR, FQNEAQ (reference sequence). Trimming pared 4 bases from V and 2 bases from J, leaving 3 bases between. CDR3 region: CASSSAYEQYF. The CDR3 nucleotides are TGTGCCAGCAGCTCCGCCTACGAGCAGTACTTC.

V is TRBV7-9 and J is TRBJ2-2; 12 nucleotides agree with TRBD2. Germline V CDR1 and CDR2: SEHNR, FQNEAQ (reference sequence). After removal of 5 bases from V and 5 bases from J, the junction contained 6 bases not matched to a gene. This CDR3 is built from 16 residues. CDR3 DNA: TGTGCCAGCAGCCCGACTAGCGGGGGCTATACCGGGGAGCTGTTTTTT. The encoded protein is CASSPTSGGYTGELFF.

The rearrangement links TRBV28 to TRBJ1-5; no reliable D call. CDR3 size: 11 residues. V gave up 4 bases and J gave up 5 bases, with 3 bases separating them. Germline CDR1 MDHEN, CDR2 SYDVKM. In DNA form, the CDR3 reads TGTGCCAGCAGTTCCTATCAGCCCCAGCATTTT. Protein product: CASSSYQPQHF.

The rearrangement uses TRBV7-9 and TRBJ1-1; 8 nucleotides align to TRBD1. Germline trimming cut 5 bases from V and 1 base from J; bases unmatched to any gene: 6. Germline values: CDR1 SEHNR, CDR2 FQNEAQ (reference sequence). The CDR3 contains 15 residues. The CDR3 protein is CASSGYRGGNTEAFF. The CDR3 coding sequence is TGTGCCAGCAGCGGATACAGGGGGGGGAACACTGAAGCTTTCTTT.

The V call is TRBV28, the J call TRBJ1-4; 12 bases map to TRBD1. The trim removed 5 bases at V and 3 bases at J, leaving 7 bases unmatched. The CDR3 totals 17 residues. The germline CDR1 and CDR2 sequences are MDHEN and SYDVKM. The CDR3 nucleotides read TGTGCCAGCAGTCTCGGGACAGGGGGCTTAGCTAATGAAAAACTGTTTTTT. As protein: CASSLGTGGLANEKLFF. Using reference TRBV28 and TRBJ1-4 for the parts outside the CDR3, the full variable domain is DVKVTQSSRYLVKRTGEKVFLECVQDMDHENMFWYRQDPGLGLRLIYFSYDVKMKEKGDIPEGYSVSREKKERFSLILESASTNQTSMYLCASSLGTGGLANEKLFFGSGTQLSVL.

The rearrangement joins TRBV28 to TRBJ2-1, with D perhaps TRBD2 (6 bases). V was trimmed by 4 bases and J by 2 bases, leaving 21 bases between them. The CDR3 totals 18 residues. CDR1 and CDR2 from the germline V gene are MDHEN and SYDVKM. CDR3 DNA: TGTGCCAGCAGTTCATTGGTGGGTAGCGGAGTGGCCTACAATGAGCAGTTCTTC. This sequence encodes CASSSLVGSGVAYNEQFF.

J is TRBJ2-4 and V is TRBV6-6; TRBD1 agrees at 8 bases. The CDR3 sequence is 15 residues long. V trimming: 4 bases; J trimming: 1 base; junction bases outside the gene matches: 3. Per germline, CDR1 MNHNY and CDR2 SVGAGI (reference sequence). CDR3 loop: CASSSRTGAKNIQYF. The CDR3 DNA reads TGTGCCAGCAGTTCTCGGACAGGGGCCAAAAACATTCAGTACTTC.

The chain is built from TRBV5-4 and TRBJ2-1; 10 nucleotides match TRBD2. The CDR3 is 16 amino acids. Germline V gives CDR1 SGHNT, CDR2 YYREEE (reference sequence). The ends lost 0 bases at V and 7 bases at J; junction bases unmatched: 7. The CDR3 loop reads CASSLGISGGLNEQFF. Written as DNA, the CDR3 is TGTGCCAGCAGCTTGGGTATTAGCGGGGGGTTGAATGAGCAGTTCTTC.

This rearrangement joins TRBV9 to TRBJ1-4; possibly TRBD1 for D (5 bases). V dropped 3 bases and J dropped 7 bases, with 7 bases sitting between them. This CDR3 region has 12 residues. The germline gives CDR1 SGDLS, CDR2 YYNGEE. The CDR3 loop is CASSGDSEKLFF. CDR3 sequence (DNA): TGTGCCAGCAGCGGAGACAGTGAAAAACTGTTTTTT. The variable domain in full, completed from reference TRBV9 and TRBJ1-4, reads DSGVTQTPKHLITATGQRVTLRCSPRSGDLSVYWYQQSLDQGLQFLIQYYNGEERAKGNILERFSAQQFPDLHSELNLSSLELGDSALYFCASSGDSEKLFFGSGTQLSVL.

The genes are TRBV4-3 and TRBJ1-6; D is undetermined. V was shortened by 1 base and J by 6 bases, with 16 bases between the two germline ends. This CDR3 is 17 amino acids long. The germline V gene encodes CDR1 LGHNA and CDR2 YSLEER. The CDR3 region has the DNA TGCGCCAGCAGCCAAGCTGGGCAGTTAGGATTTAATTCACCCCTCCACTTT. This codes for CASSQAGQLGFNSPLHF.

In its sample, this clone was seen once. The chain is built from TRBV5-6 and TRBJ2-7, with TRBD1 matching 8 bases. The CDR3 has 14 amino acids. The ends lost 4 bases at V and 1 base at J; junction bases unmatched: 4. Per the germline V gene, CDR1 is SGHDT and CDR2 is YYEEEE. The CDR3, as DNA: TGTGCCAGCAGCCCCGGACAGGGATCCTACGAGCAGTACTTC. Encoded protein: CASSPGQGSYEQYF.

J is TRBJ1-2 and V is TRBV6-1; TRBD1 matches 8 bases. Trimming cost V 11 bases and J 0 bases; bases outside gene matches: 8. CDR1 MNHNS and CDR2 SASEGT come from the germline V gene. There are 14 residues in the CDR3. CDR3 protein: CAGSGQATNYGYTF. In nucleotides, the CDR3 is TGTGCCGGGTCGGGACAGGCGACTAACTATGGCTACACCTTC.

V gene TRBV30 combines with J gene TRBJ2-1, with 10 bases matching TRBD1. Trimming cost V 1 base and J 9 bases; bases outside gene matches: 9. Germline V gene data show CDR1 as GTSNPN and CDR2 as SVGIG (reference sequence). This CDR3 comprises 15 residues. The CDR3 DNA reads TGTGCCTGGAGTGGGACAGGGGGAGTCGTACTTGAGCAGTTCTTC. This sequence encodes CAWSGTGGVVLEQFF.

The chain joins TRBV7-6 to TRBJ2-2; 12 bases are a match to TRBD2. This CDR3 has 16 residues. V lost 5 bases and J lost 6; bases outside the gene matches: 7. The germline V gene encodes CDR1 SGHVS and CDR2 FNYEAQ. CDR3 residues: CASSTRLAGVPGELFF. CDR3 nucleotides: TGTGCCAGCAGCACCCGACTAGCGGGAGTGCCCGGGGAGCTGTTTTTT.

CDR3 bases: TGTGCCAGCATTGGTGAGAACATTCAGTACTTC. Encoded protein: CASIGENIQYF. The rearrangement links TRBV2 to TRBJ2-4, with D hard to call. CDR1 SNHLY and CDR2 FYNNEI come from the germline V gene. Trimming took off 7 bases at V and 7 bases at J, with 8 bases between the two ends. The CDR3 runs 11 residues.

Only one count was recorded for this clone. This rearrangement joins TRBV9 to TRBJ2-7; no reliable D call. V was shortened by 3 bases and J by 0 bases, with 4 bases between the two germline ends. CDR3 length: 12 amino acids. Per germline, CDR1 SGDLS and CDR2 YYNGEE. CDR3 DNA sequence: TGTGCCAGCAGCGGGAGCTCCTACGAGCAGTACTTC. Translation gives CASSGSSYEQYF.

The chain recombines TRBV7-8 with TRBJ2-1, with 10 nucleotides matching TRBD2. The CDR3 has 18 amino acids. From germline, CDR1 is SGHVS and CDR2 FQNEAQ. V dropped 2 bases and J dropped 8; count of bases not matched to a gene: 15. The CDR3 DNA follows: TGTGCCAGCAGCTTAAGGGCTAGCGGGGGTTCCTCACAGGATGAGCAGTTCTTC. Amino acids: CASSLRASGGSSQDEQFF.

This clone has just a few counts. V and J are TRBV7-9 and TRBJ1-4, with 7 bases that match TRBD1. Germline V lookup: CDR1 SEHNR, CDR2 FQNEAQ (reference sequence). After removal of 5 bases from V and 4 bases from J, the junction contained 7 bases not matched to a gene. This CDR3 has 15 amino acids. DNA of the CDR3: TGTGCCAGCAGCCACGGACAGGCTTTTAATGAAAAACTGTTTTTT. Its protein is CASSHGQAFNEKLFF.

J is TRBJ2-2 and V is TRBV5-1, with TRBD2 matching 9 bases. This CDR3 comprises 16 residues. CDR1 and CDR2 from the germline V gene are SGHRS and YFSETQ. After removal of 3 bases from V and 0 bases from J, the junction contained 3 bases not matched to a gene. The CDR3 here is CASSSPSGTNTGELFF. In DNA, the CDR3 is TGCGCCAGCAGCTCCCCTAGCGGGACGAACACCGGGGAGCTGTTTTTT.

The V call is TRBV7-6, the J call TRBJ1-1; D ambiguous. This CDR3 spans 15 amino acids. Trimming took off 5 bases at V and 0 bases at J, with 13 bases between the two ends. The V gene's germline CDR1 is SGHVS and CDR2 FNYEAQ. As DNA, the CDR3 is TGTGCCAGCAGCCCCAACAGCCTCATGAACACTGAAGCTTTCTTT. This encodes CASSPNSLMNTEAFF. Supplemented by reference TRBV7-6 and TRBJ1-1, the full variable domain reads GAGVSQSPRYKVTKRGQDVALRCDPISGHVSLYWYRQALGQGPEFLTYFNYEAQQDKSGLPNDRFSAERPEGSISTLTIQRTEQRDSAMYRCASSPNSLMNTEAFFGQGTRLTVV.

The chain joins TRBV18 to TRBJ2-7, with 8 bases fitting TRBD1. Germline assignment: CDR1 KGHSH and CDR2 LQKENI. The CDR3 is 15 amino acids. The J segment lost 1 base and the V segment lost 1 base, leaving 3 bases of the junction unmatched. In DNA, the CDR3 is TGTGCCAGCTCACCACAAGGGACAGGTTCCTACGAGCAGTACTTC. Amino acids: CASSPQGTGSYEQYF.

The rearrangement joins TRBV9 to TRBJ2-1, with 8 bases aligning to TRBD2. The V gene end was trimmed by 4 bases and the J gene end by 4 bases; junction bases not matched to a gene: 10. The CDR3 covers 16 residues. CDR1 and CDR2 from the germline V gene are SGDLS and YYNGEE. The CDR3 protein is CASSLGDSGVYNEQFF. The CDR3 DNA sequence: TGTGCCAGCAGCCTCGGGGATAGCGGGGTGTACAATGAGCAGTTCTTC.

V is TRBV10-3 and J is TRBJ2-1; the match to TRBD1 covers 10 bases. CDR3 size: 17 residues. With 4 bases clipped from V and 6 bases from J, the junction kept 12 bases outside the gene matches. Germline lookup yields CDR1 ENHRY and CDR2 SYGVKD. The DNA for the CDR3 is TGTGCCATCAGTGCGGCCCGGACAGGGGGTGAAAGCAATGAGCAGTTCTTC. This translates into CAISAARTGGESNEQFF.

The J gene is TRBJ2-2, the V gene TRBV28, with 10 positions matching TRBD1. The germline CDR1 and CDR2 sequences are MDHEN and SYDVKM. The CDR3 extends over 15 amino acids. After removal of 2 bases from V and 5 bases from J, the junction contained 2 bases not matched to a gene. CDR3 amino acids: CASSLGQGVTGELFF. CDR3 DNA: TGTGCCAGCAGTTTAGGACAGGGGGTAACCGGGGAGCTGTTTTTT.

This chain joins TRBV25-1 and TRBJ2-7, with D possibly TRBD2 on 6 matching bases. Per germline, CDR1 MGHDK and CDR2 SYGVNS. The length of the CDR3 is 10 residues. The V gene lost 10 bases and the J gene lost 3 bases, with 7 bases spanning the gap. CDR3 nucleotide sequence: TGTGCCACCGGGGGCTACGAGCAGTACTTC. Translating gives CATGGYEQYF.

The rearrangement joins TRBV7-6 to TRBJ2-7, with a weak D call TRBD1 (8 bases). Looked up from germline, CDR1 is SGHVS and CDR2 is FNYEAQ. The CDR3 loop spans 15 amino acids. V was shortened by 5 bases and J by 3 bases, with 17 bases between the two germline ends. The CDR3 sequence: CASSPGGTGYYEQYF. As DNA, the CDR3 is TGTGCCAGCAGCCCCGGGGGGACAGGTTACTACGAGCAGTACTTC.

This chain connects TRBV19 to TRBJ2-1; possibly TRBD2 for D (6 bases). V gave up 4 bases and J gave up 4 bases, with 17 bases separating them. The CDR3 is 16 amino acids. In germline, CDR1 is LNHDA, CDR2 SQIVND (reference sequence). The CDR3 DNA reads TGTGCCAGTAGTAGTCCTCACCGGGACTTATACAATGAGCAGTTCTTC. It is translated as CASSSPHRDLYNEQFF.